The 9 T cell receptor beta chains below all came from one sample that was sequenced in a study of blood T cells in healthy people across ages. The second PCR ran roughly 6 to 11 cycles with a sample-barcoded 5' primer and J-beta primers. In TCRdb, the 5' RACE reads were re-called with MiXCR into one record per CDR3 protein. There are some 710,000 distinct CDR3 sequences in the sample; more than 35% occur only once, and over 15% lies in the top ten. Sequencing was performed on blood. The receptors originated from a man older than 75 in good health.

This clonotype was counted between two and nine times. V and J are TRBV29-1 and TRBJ2-5; D remains unclear. V was pared by 7 bases and J by 2 bases, with 8 bases between. Germline assignment: CDR1 SQVTM and CDR2 ANQGSEA. This CDR3 has 11 residues. CDR3 sequence (DNA): TGCAGCGGTGGAAAACAAGAGACCCAGTACTTC. Protein sequence: CSGGKQETQYF.

The J gene is TRBJ2-1, the V gene TRBV9; tentative D call: TRBD2 (5 bases). V was pared by 1 base and J by 8 bases, with 16 bases between. This CDR3 comprises 15 residues. CDR1 is SGDLS, CDR2 YYNGEE, per germline. The chain's CDR3 is CASSVLASSIDEQFF. As DNA, the CDR3 is TGTGCCAGCAGCGTACTAGCTAGCTCTATCGATGAGCAGTTCTTC.

This clonotype was detected only a few times. This chain uses TRBV7-9 with TRBJ2-6; 7 positions match TRBD2. The CDR3 length is 18 residues. CDR1 and CDR2 from the germline V gene are SEHNR and FQNEAQ (reference sequence). V trimming: 5 bases; J trimming: 0 bases; junction bases outside the gene matches: 10. CDR3 sequence (DNA): TGTGCCAGCAGCACCTGGGACTACTTGAGCTCTGGGGCCAACGTCCTGACTTTC. Amino acid sequence: CASSTWDYLSSGANVLTF. Looking up the rest from reference TRBV7-9 and TRBJ2-6 gives the full variable domain: DTGVSQNPRHKITKRGQNVTFRCDPISEHNRLYWYRQTLGQGPEFLTYFQNEAQLEKSRLLSDRFSAERPKGSFSTLEIQRTEQGDSAMYLCASSTWDYLSSGANVLTFGAGSRLTVL.

This clonotype has at least ten counts. The chain links TRBV29-1 to TRBJ1-1; no definite D call. The V end lost 6 bases, the J end lost 4 bases, and 15 bases lay between the germline ends. This CDR3 is built from 13 residues. Germline CDR1 reads SQVTM; CDR2 reads ANQGSEA. CDR3: CSVAQDWGTEAFF. The CDR3 bases are TGCAGCGTGGCCCAAGATTGGGGCACTGAAGCTTTCTTT.

The chain recombines TRBV30 with TRBJ2-1; D not resolved. Germline CDR1 and CDR2: GTSNPN and SVGIG (reference sequence). The CDR3 runs to 13 residues. Trimming removed 3 bases at V and 8 bases at J, with 14 bases between. The CDR3 DNA reads as TGTGCCTGGAGGGTTGGGGAAAGGGATGAGCAGTTCTTC. Translation: CAWRVGERDEQFF.

A note on this clonotype: This may come from a read error, since a much larger clone is one base off. The rearrangement joins TRBV7-2 to TRBJ2-1, with 13 bases fitting TRBD2. Trimming removed 5 bases from V and 6 bases from J; junction bases left unmatched: 4. Germline V lookup: CDR1 SGHTA, CDR2 FQGNSA. This CDR3 spans 15 amino acids. The CDR3 DNA sequence: TGTGCCAGCAGCACTAGCGGGAGGGCCCCCAATGAGCAGTTCTTC. Its protein product is CASSTSGRAPNEQFF.

This clonotype was recorded a few times. CDR3 amino acids: CASSALREGSPLHF. The CDR3 bases are TGTGCCAGCAGTGCCCTAAGGGAGGGTTCACCCCTCCACTTT. The chain combines TRBV6-6 with TRBJ1-6; D gene ambiguous. In germline, CDR1 is MNHNY, CDR2 SVGAGI (reference sequence). The CDR3 has 14 residues. V lost 5 bases, J lost 9 bases, and 14 bases lay in between.

This rearrangement joins TRBV2 to TRBJ2-1; D unresolved. Gene TRBJ2-7 matches the end of the DNA better, so the J call may be wrong. This CDR3 comprises 17 residues. Per germline, CDR1 SNHLY and CDR2 FYNNEI. The CDR3 protein is CASSDWRPWSSYNEQYF. CDR3 coding DNA: TGTGCCAGCAGTGACTGGCGCCCCTGGAGCTCCTACAATGAGCAGTACTTC.

J is TRBJ1-2 and V is TRBV24-1, with 8 bases lining up with TRBD1. The CDR3 sequence is 15 residues long. The V and J ends lost 8 bases and 8 bases, in that order; junction bases with no gene match: 15. Germline values: CDR1 KGHDR, CDR2 SFDVKD. CDR3 sequence (DNA): TGTGCCACCACCACAGGGGGGCAGCGGTTCGGAGGCTACACCTTC. Its protein product is CATTTGGQRFGGYTF.